Following are 11 T cell receptor beta chains from one sample sequenced in a study of T cells in Graves' hyperthyroidism and ophthalmopathy. The CDR3 regions of TCR beta were amplified from RNA transcripts. First-round RT-PCR targeting the TCR CDR3 was performed with the HTBI primer set. A single record per CDR3 protein comes from TCRdb applying MiXCR to the multiplex PCR reads. The sample lists some 350,000 distinct CDR3 sequences; about 16% were seen once. Sequenced material: blood. These receptors originate from a woman in her sixties or seventies with Graves' ophthalmopathy.

This clonotype was counted ten times or more. This rearrangement joins TRBV20-1 to TRBJ2-1; possibly TRBD1 for D (5 bases). This CDR3 contains 12 residues. Trimming left V 8 bases short and J 3 bases short, with 11 bases between. The germline gives CDR1 DFQATT, CDR2 SNEGSKA (reference sequence). This CDR3 reads CSCTDIYNEQFF. The CDR3, as DNA: TGCAGTTGCACGGACATCTACAATGAGCAGTTCTTC.

This clonotype appeared many times. This chain joins TRBV27 and TRBJ2-5; 9 nucleotides match TRBD2. After removal of 6 bases from V and 1 base from J, the junction contained 9 bases not matched to a gene. Germline V CDR1 and CDR2: MNHEY, SMNVEV (reference sequence). CDR3 length: 16 amino acids. CDR3 DNA: TGTGCCAGCAGCATCGATTGGCGGGAGGGCCAAGAGACCCAGTACTTC. Translation gives CASSIDWREGQETQYF.

This clonotype was detected ten times or more. CDR3 amino acids: CASSWTSSSYNEQFF. The CDR3 DNA reads TGCGCCAGCAGCTGGACGTCGAGCTCCTACAATGAGCAGTTCTTC. V and J are TRBV5-1 and TRBJ2-1; D remains unclear. The V end was cut by 3 bases, the J end by 0 bases, with 10 bases between. CDR1 and CDR2 from the germline V gene are SGHRS and YFSETQ. This CDR3 has 15 residues. The complete variable domain, with remaining parts taken from reference TRBV5-1 and TRBJ2-1, reads KAGVTQTPRYLIKTRGQQVTLSCSPISGHRSVSWYQQTPGQGLQFLFEYFSETQRNKGNFPGRFSGRQFSNSRSEMNVSTLELGDSALYLCASSWTSSSYNEQFFGPGTRLTVL.

As for this clonotype: It may be a read error: a sequence one base away is much more abundant. The V and J genes are TRBV5-1 and TRBJ2-6; TRBD2 agrees at 10 bases. This CDR3 is built from 17 residues. CDR1 SGHRS and CDR2 YFSETQ come from the germline V gene. This chain's CDR3 is CASSSGAGGPRANVPTF. The CDR3 DNA reads as TGCGCCAGCAGCTCGGGAGCGGGAGGGCCTAGGGCCAACGTCCCGACTTTC. The full variable domain, completed using reference TRBV5-1 and TRBJ2-6, is KAGVTQTPRYLIKTRGQQVTLSCSPISGHRSVSWYQQTPGQGLQFLFEYFSETQRNKGNFPGRFSGRQFSNSRSEMNVSTLELGDSALYLCASSSGAGGPRANVPTFGAGSRLTVL.

In its sample, this clonotype was seen many times. The rearrangement links TRBV6-1 to TRBJ2-5; the D is unclear. The CDR3 is 15 residues long. V dropped 5 bases and J dropped 5 bases, with 18 bases sitting between them. Germline CDR1 and CDR2: MNHNS and SASEGT. The CDR3 bases are TGTGCCAGCAGTATACAGTGGCGGTACGGGGAGACCCAGTACTTC. Protein sequence: CASSIQWRYGETQYF.

This sequence joins TRBV19 and TRBJ2-6; TRBD1 matches at 7 bases. Germline CDR1 LNHDA, CDR2 SQIVND (reference sequence). CDR3 length equals 16 residues. Germline trimming cut 4 bases from V and 2 bases from J; bases unmatched to any gene: 5. CDR3 sequence (DNA): TGTGCCAGTAGTACCAAAGGGGGCGCTGGGGCCAACGTCCTGACTTTC. Translating gives CASSTKGGAGANVLTF. Based on the CDR3 plus reference TRBV19 and TRBJ2-6, the full variable domain is DGGITQSPKYLFRKEGQNVTLSCEQNLNHDAMYWYRQDPGQGLRLIYYSQIVNDFQKGDIAEGYSVSREKKESFPLTVTSAQKNPTAFYLCASSTKGGAGANVLTFGAGSRLTVL.

This clonotype was recorded many times. V gene TRBV7-9 combines with J gene TRBJ1-1; D gene unclear. The germline V and J ends were trimmed by 0 bases and 0 bases, with 17 bases remaining between them. The CDR3 runs to 18 residues. Germline CDR1 is SEHNR and CDR2 is FQNEAQ (reference sequence). CDR3 in amino acids: CASSLALLNPDLNTEAFF. CDR3 nucleotides: TGTGCCAGCAGCTTAGCGCTTTTAAATCCGGACCTGAACACTGAAGCTTTCTTT.

In its sample, this clonotype was seen a few times. V is TRBV7-8 and J is TRBJ2-3; 7 nucleotides align to TRBD1. Trimming at V came to 5 bases and at J to 4 bases, leaving 9 bases not matched to a gene. Looked up from germline, CDR1 is SGHVS and CDR2 is FQNEAQ. CDR3 length equals 15 residues. In nucleotides, the CDR3 is TGTGCCAGCAGCGTAGGGGGCCTGGAGGCAGATACGCAGTATTTT. Translated, it gives CASSVGGLEADTQYF.

The rearrangement links TRBV28 to TRBJ2-7; 15 nucleotides agree with TRBD2. Looked up from germline, CDR1 is MDHEN and CDR2 is SYDVKM. The CDR3 totals 15 residues. J gave up 6 bases and V 5 bases, and 5 bases lay outside the gene matches. CDR3 nucleotide sequence: TGTGCCAGCAGTGTGACGGGACTAGCGGGAGGCGAGCAGTACTTC. Its protein is CASSVTGLAGGEQYF.

This chain links TRBV15 with TRBJ2-1, with D unresolved. CDR3 length: 11 amino acids. Germline values: CDR1 LNHNV, CDR2 YYDKDF (reference sequence). The V and J ends lost 0 bases and 13 bases respectively, with 7 bases between them. CDR3 coding DNA: TGTGCCACCAGCAGAGACACACTACAGTTCTTC. It translates to CATSRDTLQFF. The full variable domain, completed using reference TRBV15 and TRBJ2-1, is DAMVIQNPRYQVTQFGKPVTLSCSQTLNHNVMYWYQQKSSQAPKLLFHYYDKDFNNEADTPDNFQSRRPNTSFCFLDIRSPGLGDTAMYLCATSRDTLQFFGPGTRLTVL.

The chain uses TRBV5-1 and TRBJ2-2; TRBD2 aligns across 11 bases. The CDR3 covers 15 residues. Trimming at V came to 4 bases and at J to 5 bases, leaving 4 bases not matched to a gene. CDR1 is SGHRS and CDR2 is YFSETQ in the germline V gene. CDR3 sequence reads: CASSPGLAETGELFF. In DNA, the CDR3 is TGCGCCAGCAGCCCGGGACTAGCGGAAACCGGGGAGCTGTTTTTT.